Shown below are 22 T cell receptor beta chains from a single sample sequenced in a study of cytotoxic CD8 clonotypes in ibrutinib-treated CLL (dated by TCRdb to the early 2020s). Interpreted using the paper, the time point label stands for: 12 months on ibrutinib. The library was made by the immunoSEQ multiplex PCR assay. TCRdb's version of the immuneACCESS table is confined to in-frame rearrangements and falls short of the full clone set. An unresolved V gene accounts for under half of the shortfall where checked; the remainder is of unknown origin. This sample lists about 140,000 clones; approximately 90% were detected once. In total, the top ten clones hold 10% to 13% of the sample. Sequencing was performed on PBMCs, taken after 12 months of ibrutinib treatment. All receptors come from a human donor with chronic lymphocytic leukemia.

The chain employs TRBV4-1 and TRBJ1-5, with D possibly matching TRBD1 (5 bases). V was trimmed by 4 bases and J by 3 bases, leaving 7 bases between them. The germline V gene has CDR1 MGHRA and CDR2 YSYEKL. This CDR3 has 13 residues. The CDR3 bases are TGCGCCAGCAGCCTACAGGACAATCAGCCCCAGCATTTT. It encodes CASSLQDNQPQHF.

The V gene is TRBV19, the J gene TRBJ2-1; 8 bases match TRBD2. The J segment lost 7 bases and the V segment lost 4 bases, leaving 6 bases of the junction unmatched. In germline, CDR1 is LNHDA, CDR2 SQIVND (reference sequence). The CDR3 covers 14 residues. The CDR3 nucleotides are TGTGCCAGTAGTAGCGCGGGAGGCTTTAATGAGCAGTTCTTC. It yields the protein CASSSAGGFNEQFF. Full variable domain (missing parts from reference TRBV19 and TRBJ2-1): DGGITQSPKYLFRKEGQNVTLSCEQNLNHDAMYWYRQDPGQGLRLIYYSQIVNDFQKGDIAEGYSVSREKKESFPLTVTSAQKNPTAFYLCASSSAGGFNEQFFGPGTRLTVL.

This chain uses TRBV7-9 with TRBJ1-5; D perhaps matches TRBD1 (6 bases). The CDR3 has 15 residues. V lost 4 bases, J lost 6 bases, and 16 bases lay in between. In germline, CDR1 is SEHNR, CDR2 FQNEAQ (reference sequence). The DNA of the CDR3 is TGTGCCAGCAGCTCCCAGGGGAATTCGGGTCAGCCCCAGCATTTT. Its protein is CASSSQGNSGQPQHF. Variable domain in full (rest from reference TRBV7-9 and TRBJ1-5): DTGVSQNPRHKITKRGQNVTFRCDPISEHNRLYWYRQTLGQGPEFLTYFQNEAQLEKSRLLSDRFSAERPKGSFSTLEIQRTEQGDSAMYLCASSSQGNSGQPQHFGDGTRLSIL.

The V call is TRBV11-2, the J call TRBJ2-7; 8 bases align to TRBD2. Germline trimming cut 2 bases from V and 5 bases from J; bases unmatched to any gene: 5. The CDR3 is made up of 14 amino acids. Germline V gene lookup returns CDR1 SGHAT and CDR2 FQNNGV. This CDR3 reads CASSLWTSIDEQYF. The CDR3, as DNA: TGTGCCAGCAGCTTATGGACTAGCATCGACGAGCAGTACTTC.

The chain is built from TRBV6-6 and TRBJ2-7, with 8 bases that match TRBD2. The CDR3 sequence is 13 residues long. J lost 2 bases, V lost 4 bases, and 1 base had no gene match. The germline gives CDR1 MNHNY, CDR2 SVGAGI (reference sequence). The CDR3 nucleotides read TGTGCCAGCAGTTCTAGCGGGCCCTACGAGCAGTACTTC. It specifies CASSSSGPYEQYF.

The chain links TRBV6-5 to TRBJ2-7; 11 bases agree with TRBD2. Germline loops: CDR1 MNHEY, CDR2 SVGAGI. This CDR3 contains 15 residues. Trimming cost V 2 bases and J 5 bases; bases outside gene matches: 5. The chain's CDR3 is CASSYVAGGSHEQYF. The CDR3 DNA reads TGTGCCAGCAGTTACGTAGCGGGAGGGAGCCACGAGCAGTACTTC.

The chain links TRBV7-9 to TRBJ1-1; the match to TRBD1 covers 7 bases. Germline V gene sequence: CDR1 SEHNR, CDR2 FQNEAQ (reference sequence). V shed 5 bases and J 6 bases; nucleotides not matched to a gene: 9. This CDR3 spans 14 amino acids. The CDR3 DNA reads TGTGCCAGCAGCGCCCACCGGGACAGTTCTGAAGCTTTCTTT. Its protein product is CASSAHRDSSEAFF.

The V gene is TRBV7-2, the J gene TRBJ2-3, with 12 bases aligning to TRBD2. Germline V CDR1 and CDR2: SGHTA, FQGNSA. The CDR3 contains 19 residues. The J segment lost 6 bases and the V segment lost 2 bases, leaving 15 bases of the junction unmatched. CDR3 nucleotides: TGTGCCAGCAGCTTACGACCCGGGACTAGCGGGCAGCCGGGGGATACGCAGTATTTT. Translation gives CASSLRPGTSGQPGDTQYF.

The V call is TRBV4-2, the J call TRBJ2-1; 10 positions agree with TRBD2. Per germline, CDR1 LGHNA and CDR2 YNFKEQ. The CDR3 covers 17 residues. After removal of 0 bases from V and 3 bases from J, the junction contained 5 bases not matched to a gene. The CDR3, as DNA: TGTGCCAGCAGCCAAGATAAGGCTAGCGGGAGCTACAATGAGCAGTTCTTC. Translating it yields CASSQDKASGSYNEQFF.

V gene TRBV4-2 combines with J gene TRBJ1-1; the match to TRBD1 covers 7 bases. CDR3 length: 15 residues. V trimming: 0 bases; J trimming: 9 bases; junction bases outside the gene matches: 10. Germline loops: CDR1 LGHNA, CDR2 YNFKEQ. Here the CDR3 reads CASSQDQDRVLQAFF. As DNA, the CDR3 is TGTGCCAGCAGCCAAGATCAAGACAGGGTACTTCAAGCTTTCTTT.

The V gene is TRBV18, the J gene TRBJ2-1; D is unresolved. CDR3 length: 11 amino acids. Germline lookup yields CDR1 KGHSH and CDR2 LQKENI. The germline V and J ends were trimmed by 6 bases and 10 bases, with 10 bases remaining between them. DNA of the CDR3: TGTGCCAGCTCCCCGGGCGAGGAGCAGTTCTTC. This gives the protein CASSPGEEQFF.

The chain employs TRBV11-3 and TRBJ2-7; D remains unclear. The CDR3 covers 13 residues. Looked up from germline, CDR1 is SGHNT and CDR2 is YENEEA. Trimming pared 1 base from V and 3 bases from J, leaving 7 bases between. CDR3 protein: CASSLGADYEQYF. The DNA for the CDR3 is TGTGCCAGCAGCTTAGGGGCAGACTACGAGCAGTACTTC.

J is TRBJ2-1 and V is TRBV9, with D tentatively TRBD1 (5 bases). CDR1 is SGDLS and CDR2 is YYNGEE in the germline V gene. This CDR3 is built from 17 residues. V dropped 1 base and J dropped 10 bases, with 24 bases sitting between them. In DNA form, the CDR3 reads TGTGCCAGCAGCGTATATTCGGGCGGAGTAGGGGCCCGGGAGCAGTTCTTC. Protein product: CASSVYSGGVGAREQFF.

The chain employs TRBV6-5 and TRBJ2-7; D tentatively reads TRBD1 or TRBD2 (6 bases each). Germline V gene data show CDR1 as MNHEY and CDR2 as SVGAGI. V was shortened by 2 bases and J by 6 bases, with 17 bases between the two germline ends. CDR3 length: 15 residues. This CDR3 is CASSYEGGFPREQYF. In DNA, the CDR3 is TGTGCCAGCAGTTACGAAGGGGGGTTCCCTCGCGAGCAGTACTTC.

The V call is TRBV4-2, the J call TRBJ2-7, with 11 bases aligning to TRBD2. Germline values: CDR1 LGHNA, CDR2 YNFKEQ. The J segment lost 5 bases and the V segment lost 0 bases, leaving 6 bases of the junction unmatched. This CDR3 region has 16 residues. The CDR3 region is CASSQDIAGGQNEQYF. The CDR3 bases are TGTGCCAGCAGCCAAGATATAGCGGGAGGGCAAAACGAGCAGTACTTC.

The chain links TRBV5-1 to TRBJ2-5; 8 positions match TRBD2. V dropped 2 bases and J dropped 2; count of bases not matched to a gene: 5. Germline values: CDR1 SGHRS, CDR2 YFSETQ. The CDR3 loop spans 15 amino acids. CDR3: CASSFGVAGQETQYF. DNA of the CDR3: TGCGCCAGCAGCTTCGGGGTAGCGGGACAAGAGACCCAGTACTTC.

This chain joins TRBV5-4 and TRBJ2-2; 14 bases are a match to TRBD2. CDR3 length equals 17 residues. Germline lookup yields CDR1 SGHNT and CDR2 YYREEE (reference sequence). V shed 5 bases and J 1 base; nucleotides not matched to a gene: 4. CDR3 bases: TGTGCCAGCAGGGGGGGACTAGCGGGAGAGAACACCGGGGAGCTGTTTTTT. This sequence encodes CASRGGLAGENTGELFF.

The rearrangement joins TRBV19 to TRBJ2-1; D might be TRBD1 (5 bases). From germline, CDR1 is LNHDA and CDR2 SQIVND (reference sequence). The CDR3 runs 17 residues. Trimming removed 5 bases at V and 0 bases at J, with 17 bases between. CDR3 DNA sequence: TGTGCCAGTAGTCCGCGTTCAGGGTCCAGCTCCTACAATGAGCAGTTCTTC. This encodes CASSPRSGSSSYNEQFF.

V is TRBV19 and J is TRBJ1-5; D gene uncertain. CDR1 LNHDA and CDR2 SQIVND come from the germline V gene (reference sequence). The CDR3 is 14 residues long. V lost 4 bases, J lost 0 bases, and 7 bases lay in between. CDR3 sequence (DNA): TGTGCCAGTAGTACGGCGGCTAGCAATCAGCCCCAGCATTTT. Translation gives CASSTAASNQPQHF.

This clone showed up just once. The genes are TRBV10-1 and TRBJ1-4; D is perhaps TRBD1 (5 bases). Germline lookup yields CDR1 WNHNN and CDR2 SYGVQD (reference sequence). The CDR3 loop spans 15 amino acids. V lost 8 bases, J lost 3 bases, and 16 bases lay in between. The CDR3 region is CASPTPTDSNEKLFF. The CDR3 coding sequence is TGCGCCAGCCCAACTCCGACAGACTCTAATGAAAAACTGTTTTTT.

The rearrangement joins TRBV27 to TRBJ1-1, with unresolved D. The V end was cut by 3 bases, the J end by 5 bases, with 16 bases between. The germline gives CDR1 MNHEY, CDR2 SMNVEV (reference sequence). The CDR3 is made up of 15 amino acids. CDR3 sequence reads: CASSFYPGGGTEAFF. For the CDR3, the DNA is TGTGCCAGCAGTTTTTACCCCGGCGGCGGGACTGAAGCTTTCTTT.

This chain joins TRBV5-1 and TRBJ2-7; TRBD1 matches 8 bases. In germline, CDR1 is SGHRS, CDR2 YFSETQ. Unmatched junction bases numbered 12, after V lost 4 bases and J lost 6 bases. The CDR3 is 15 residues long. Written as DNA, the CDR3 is TGCGCCAGCAGCCTATCGAGCGCAGGGGGCGCCGAGCAGTACTTC. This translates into CASSLSSAGGAEQYF.